A single sample is the source of the 17 T cell receptor beta chains below, sequenced in a study of blood T cells in healthy people across ages. A second about 6 to 11 cycle PCR used barcoded and J-beta primers. TCRdb passed the 5' RACE reads through MiXCR, listing each CDR3 protein once. The repertoire consists of approximately 730,000 distinct CDR3 sequences, with approximately 53% occurring once and the leading ten covering 40% to 50%. The sample comprised blood. These receptors were obtained from a man at least 80 years old in good health.

The chain links TRBV6-6 to TRBJ2-1, with TRBD2 matching over 7 bases. V was clipped by 0 bases and J by 12 bases; unmatched bases: 8. From germline, CDR1 is MNHNY and CDR2 SVGAGI (reference sequence). This CDR3 is 14 amino acids long. CDR3 nucleotides: TGTGCCAGCAGTTACTCCGGGACTACCTTGGGGCAGTTCTTC. The encoded protein is CASSYSGTTLGQFF.

This rearrangement joins TRBV24-1 to TRBJ2-5; no clear D. Germline V lookup: CDR1 KGHDR, CDR2 SFDVKD. CDR3 length: 15 residues. Trimming took 1 base from V and 5 from J, leaving 13 bases between them. Here the CDR3 DNA reads TGTGCCACCAGTGATTTTAGGGCGCAGGTCGAGACCCAGTACTTC. Amino acid sequence: CATSDFRAQVETQYF.

The chain carries TRBV6-6 and TRBJ1-6, with 9 bases fitting TRBD1. V gave up 4 bases and J gave up 10 bases; unmatched junction bases: 11. Germline V gene data show CDR1 as MNHNY and CDR2 as SVGAGI (reference sequence). The CDR3 has 16 amino acids. The CDR3 reads CASSLTRTGEGSPLHF. In DNA form, the CDR3 reads TGTGCCAGCAGTTTGACAAGGACAGGGGAAGGGTCACCCCTCCACTTT.

The chain combines TRBV5-1 with TRBJ1-1; D ambiguous. The CDR3 length is 11 residues. The V and J ends lost 2 bases and 11 bases respectively, with 10 bases between them. Germline CDR1 SGHRS, CDR2 YFSETQ. Here the CDR3 reads CASSFGRMAFF. In nucleotides, the CDR3 is TGCGCCAGCAGCTTCGGAAGGATGGCTTTCTTT.

The chain uses TRBV6-6 and TRBJ1-1; no definite D call. V was trimmed by 5 bases and J by 1 base, leaving 11 bases between them. Germline-derived CDR1 and CDR2 are MNHNY and SVGAGI (reference sequence). The CDR3 runs to 14 residues. The CDR3 sequence: CASSPEQWNTEAFF. Written as DNA, the CDR3 is TGTGCCAGCAGTCCCGAACAGTGGAACACTGAAGCTTTCTTT.

The J gene is TRBJ2-2, the V gene TRBV29-1, with TRBD2 as a possible D gene (6 bases). V gave up 8 bases and J gave up 4 bases, with 14 bases separating them. The germline V gene encodes CDR1 SQVTM and CDR2 ANQGSEA. The CDR3 spans 13 residues. This CDR3 is CSSAGPLTGELFF. CDR3 nucleotide sequence: TGCAGCAGTGCGGGACCCCTCACCGGGGAGCTGTTTTTT.

In its sample, this clonotype was seen a few times. CDR3: CSARQAQETQYF. CDR3 in DNA: TGCAGCGCCCGACAGGCTCAAGAGACCCAGTACTTC. This chain joins TRBV29-1 and TRBJ2-5; TRBD1 might be the D (6 bases). Germline values: CDR1 SQVTM, CDR2 ANQGSEA. V lost 7 bases to trimming and J lost 2 bases, with 11 bases between them. The CDR3 consists of 12 residues.

The rearrangement links TRBV15 to TRBJ2-1; TRBD2 agrees at 11 bases. Germline V gene lookup returns CDR1 LNHNV and CDR2 YYDKDF (reference sequence). Trimming removed 0 bases from V and 8 bases from J; junction bases left unmatched: 9. This CDR3 is built from 17 residues. The CDR3 DNA is TGTGCCACCAGCAGAGAGGTAGCGGGAGGGCCAGGCGATGAGCAGTTCTTC. It encodes CATSREVAGGPGDEQFF.

This clonotype was seen a few times. DNA for the CDR3: TGTGCCAGCAGTTTAAACTATGAGCAGTTCTTC. It translates to CASSLNYEQFF. The chain recombines TRBV12-3 or TRBV12-4 with TRBJ2-1; no reliable D call. Trimming stripped 2 bases from V and 8 bases from J, with 4 bases between. The CDR3 length is 11 residues.

V and J are TRBV7-9 and TRBJ2-7; the D gene could be TRBD1 or TRBD2 (6 bases each). CDR3 length equals 15 residues. V lost 4 bases and J 0 bases, leaving 13 bases between the germline ends. The germline V gene has CDR1 SEHNR and CDR2 FQNEAQ (reference sequence). CDR3 residues: CASSSRKGGSYEQYF. Here the CDR3 DNA reads TGTGCCAGCAGCTCTCGAAAGGGGGGCTCCTACGAGCAGTACTTC.

The V call is TRBV7-2, the J call TRBJ2-3; D is possibly TRBD1 (6 bases). From germline, CDR1 is SGHTA and CDR2 FQGNSA. The V end lost 5 bases, the J end lost 1 base, and 10 bases lay between the germline ends. The CDR3 is made up of 14 amino acids. The CDR3 sequence: CASSTRQGTDTQYF. The CDR3 region has the DNA TGTGCCAGCAGCACCCGACAGGGCACAGATACGCAGTATTTT.

J is TRBJ2-1 and V is TRBV7-9, with 9 bases matching TRBD2. Germline V gives CDR1 SEHNR, CDR2 FQNEAQ (reference sequence). CDR3 length: 13 amino acids. The trim removed 4 bases at V and 15 bases at J, leaving 10 bases unmatched. CDR3 sequence (DNA): TGTGCCAGCAGCTCGATTATAGCGGGGGAAACGTTCTTC. The encoded protein is CASSSIIAGETFF.

In nucleotides, the CDR3 is TGTGCCAGCAGCTTGGATGGCACTTCCTCCTACAATGAGCAGTTCTTC. Its translation: CASSLDGTSSYNEQFF. The chain uses TRBV5-8 and TRBJ2-1; D is unresolved. From germline, CDR1 is SGHTS and CDR2 YDEGEE. The V end was cut by 0 bases, the J end by 0 bases, with 10 bases between. The CDR3 is 16 amino acids.

This clonotype came up a few times. The rearrangement uses TRBV20-1 and TRBJ2-7; no clear D. This CDR3 has 15 residues. V lost 0 bases and J 3 bases, leaving 15 bases between the germline ends. CDR1 and CDR2 from the germline V gene are DFQATT and SNEGSKA (reference sequence). The CDR3 loop is CSARDPWDPGYEQYF. The CDR3 coding sequence is TGCAGTGCTAGAGATCCATGGGATCCCGGCTACGAGCAGTACTTC.

This clonotype showed up just a few times. This chain connects TRBV29-1 to TRBJ1-1; maybe TRBD1 (6 bases). Germline CDR1 SQVTM, CDR2 ANQGSEA. This CDR3 spans 13 amino acids. V lost 6 bases and J lost 4, with 15 bases in between. CDR3: CSVSGVMGTEAFF. CDR3 DNA sequence: TGCAGCGTGTCAGGGGTTATGGGCACTGAAGCTTTCTTT.

This chain's CDR3 is CASSLRGQHRYAYF. CDR3 nucleotides: TGTGCCAGCAGCCTACGAGGGCAGCACAGATACGCGTATTTT. The rearrangement uses TRBV3-1 and TRBJ2-3; tentative D call: TRBD2 (5 bases). The CDR3 totals 14 residues. Germline V gene data show CDR1 as LGHDT and CDR2 as YNNKEL (reference sequence). Trimming removed 4 bases from V and 14 bases from J, with 22 bases in between.

V is TRBV11-2 and J is TRBJ1-2; TRBD1 matches at 7 bases. The CDR3 spans 15 residues. Losses at the gene ends were 3 bases for V and 8 bases for J; bases not matched to a gene: 12. Looked up from germline, CDR1 is SGHAT and CDR2 is FQNNGV. This CDR3 is CASSFLGGRAVGYTF. The DNA for the CDR3 is TGTGCCAGCAGCTTTCTAGGGGGCAGGGCAGTCGGCTACACCTTC.